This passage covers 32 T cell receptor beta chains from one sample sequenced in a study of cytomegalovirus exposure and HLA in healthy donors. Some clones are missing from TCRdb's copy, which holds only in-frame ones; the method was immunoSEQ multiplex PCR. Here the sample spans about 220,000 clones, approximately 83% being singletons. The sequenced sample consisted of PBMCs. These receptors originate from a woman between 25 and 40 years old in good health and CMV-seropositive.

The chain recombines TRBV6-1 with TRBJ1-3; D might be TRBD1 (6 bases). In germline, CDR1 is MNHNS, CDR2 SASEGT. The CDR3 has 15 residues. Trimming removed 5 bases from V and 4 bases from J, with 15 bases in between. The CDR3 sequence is CASSKQGSGGNTIYF. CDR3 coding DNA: TGTGCCAGCAGTAAACAGGGTTCAGGAGGAAACACCATATATTTT.

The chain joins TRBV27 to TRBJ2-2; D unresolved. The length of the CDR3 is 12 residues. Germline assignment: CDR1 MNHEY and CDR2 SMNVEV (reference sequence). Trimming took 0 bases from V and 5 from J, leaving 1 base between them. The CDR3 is CASSLSTGELFF. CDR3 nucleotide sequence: TGTGCCAGCAGTTTATCAACCGGGGAGCTGTTTTTT.

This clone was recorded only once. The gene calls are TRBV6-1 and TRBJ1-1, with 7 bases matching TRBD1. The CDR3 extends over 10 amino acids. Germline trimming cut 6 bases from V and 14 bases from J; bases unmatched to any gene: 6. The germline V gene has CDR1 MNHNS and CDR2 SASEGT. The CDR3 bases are TGTGCCAGCAGATCGACAGGGCTGTTCTTT. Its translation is CASRSTGLFF.

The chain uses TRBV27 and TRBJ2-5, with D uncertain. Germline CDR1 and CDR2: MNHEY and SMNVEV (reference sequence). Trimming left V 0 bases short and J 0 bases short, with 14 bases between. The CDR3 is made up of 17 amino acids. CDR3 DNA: TGTGCCAGCAGTTTATCGCGCAGGCCCCAAAACCAAGAGACCCAGTACTTC. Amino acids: CASSLSRRPQNQETQYF.

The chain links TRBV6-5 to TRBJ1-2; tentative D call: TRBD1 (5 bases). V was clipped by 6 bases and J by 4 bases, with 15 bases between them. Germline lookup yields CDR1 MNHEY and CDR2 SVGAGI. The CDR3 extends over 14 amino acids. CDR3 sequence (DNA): TGTGCCAGCAGCCCAGGGACGGAGATCTATGGCTACACCTTC. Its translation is CASSPGTEIYGYTF.

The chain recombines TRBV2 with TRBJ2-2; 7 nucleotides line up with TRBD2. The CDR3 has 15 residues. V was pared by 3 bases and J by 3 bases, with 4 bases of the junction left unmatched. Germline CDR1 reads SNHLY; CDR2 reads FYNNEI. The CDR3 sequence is CASSDGREYTGELFF. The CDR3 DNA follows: TGTGCCAGCAGTGACGGGCGGGAGTACACCGGGGAGCTGTTTTTT.

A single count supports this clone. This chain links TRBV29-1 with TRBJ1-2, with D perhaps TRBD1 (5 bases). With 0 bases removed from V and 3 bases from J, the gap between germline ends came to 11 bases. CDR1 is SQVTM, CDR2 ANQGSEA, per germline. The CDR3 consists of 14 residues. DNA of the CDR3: TGCAGCGTTGAAGAATCAGGGATCGACTATGGCTACACCTTC. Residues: CSVEESGIDYGYTF.

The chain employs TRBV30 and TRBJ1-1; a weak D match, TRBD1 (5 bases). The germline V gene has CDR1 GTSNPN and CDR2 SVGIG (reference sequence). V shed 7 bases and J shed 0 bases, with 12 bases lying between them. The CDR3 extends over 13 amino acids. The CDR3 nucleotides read TGTGCCTTACAGGATATAGTGAACACTGAAGCTTTCTTT. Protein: CALQDIVNTEAFF.

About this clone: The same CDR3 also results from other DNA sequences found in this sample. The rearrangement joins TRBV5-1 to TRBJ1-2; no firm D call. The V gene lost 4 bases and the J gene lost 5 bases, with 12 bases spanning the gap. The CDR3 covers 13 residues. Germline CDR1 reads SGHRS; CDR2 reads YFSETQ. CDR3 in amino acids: CASSLAGDYGYTF. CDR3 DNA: TGCGCCAGCAGCCTGGCCGGGGATTATGGCTACACCTTC. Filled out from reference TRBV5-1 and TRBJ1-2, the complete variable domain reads KAGVTQTPRYLIKTRGQQVTLSCSPISGHRSVSWYQQTPGQGLQFLFEYFSETQRNKGNFPGRFSGRQFSNSRSEMNVSTLELGDSALYLCASSLAGDYGYTFGSGTRLTVV.

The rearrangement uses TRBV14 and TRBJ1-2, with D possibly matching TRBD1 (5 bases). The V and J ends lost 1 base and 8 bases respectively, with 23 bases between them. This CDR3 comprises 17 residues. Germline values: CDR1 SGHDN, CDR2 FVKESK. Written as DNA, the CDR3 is TGTGCCAGCAGCCAAGGATACCTTCCAGGGAACCGGCGGGGCTACACCTTC. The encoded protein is CASSQGYLPGNRRGYTF.

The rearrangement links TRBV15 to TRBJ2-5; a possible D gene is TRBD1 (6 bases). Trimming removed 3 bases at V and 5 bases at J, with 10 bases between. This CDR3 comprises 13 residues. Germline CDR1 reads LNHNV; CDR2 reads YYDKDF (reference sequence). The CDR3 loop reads CATSSNRAETQYF. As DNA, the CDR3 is TGTGCCACCAGCAGTAACAGGGCCGAGACCCAGTACTTC. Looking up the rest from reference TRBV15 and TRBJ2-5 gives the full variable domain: DAMVIQNPRYQVTQFGKPVTLSCSQTLNHNVMYWYQQKSSQAPKLLFHYYDKDFNNEADTPDNFQSRRPNTSFCFLDIRSPGLGDTAMYLCATSSNRAETQYFGPGTRLLVL.

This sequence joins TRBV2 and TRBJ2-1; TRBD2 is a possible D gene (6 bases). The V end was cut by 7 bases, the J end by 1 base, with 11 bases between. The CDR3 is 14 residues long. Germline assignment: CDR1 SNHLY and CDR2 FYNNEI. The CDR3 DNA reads TGTGCCAGCACCGACGGGGGTTCCTACAATGAGCAGTTCTTC. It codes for CASTDGGSYNEQFF.

CDR3 sequence (DNA): TGTGCCATCAGTGATATTAGCGGAAGCTCCTACAATGAGCAGTTCTTC. This encodes CAISDISGSSYNEQFF. The rearrangement joins TRBV10-3 to TRBJ2-1; weak D call: TRBD2 (6 bases). The V end lost 3 bases, the J end lost 0 bases, and 12 bases lay between the germline ends. This CDR3 has 16 amino acids. Germline V lookup: CDR1 ENHRY, CDR2 SYGVKD.

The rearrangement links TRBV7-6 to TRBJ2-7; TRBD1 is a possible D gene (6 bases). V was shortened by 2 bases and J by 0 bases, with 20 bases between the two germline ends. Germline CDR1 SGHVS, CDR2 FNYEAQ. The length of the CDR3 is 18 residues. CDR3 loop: CASSLFPRGLPFSYEQYF. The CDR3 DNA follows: TGTGCCAGCAGCTTATTTCCCAGGGGCCTACCTTTCTCCTACGAGCAGTACTTC.

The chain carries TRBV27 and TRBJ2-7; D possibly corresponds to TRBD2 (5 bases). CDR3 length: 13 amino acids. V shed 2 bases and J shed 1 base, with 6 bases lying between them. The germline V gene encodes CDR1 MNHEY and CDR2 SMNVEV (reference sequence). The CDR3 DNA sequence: TGTGCCAGCAGTTTAACTAGATCCTACGAGCAGTACTTC. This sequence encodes CASSLTRSYEQYF.

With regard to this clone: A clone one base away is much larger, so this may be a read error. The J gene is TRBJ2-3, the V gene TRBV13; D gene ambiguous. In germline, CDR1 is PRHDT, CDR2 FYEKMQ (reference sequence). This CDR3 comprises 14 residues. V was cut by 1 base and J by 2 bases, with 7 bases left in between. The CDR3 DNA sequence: TGTGCCAGCAGCTTAGATATCTTCACAGATACGCAGTATTTT. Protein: CASSLDIFTDTQYF.

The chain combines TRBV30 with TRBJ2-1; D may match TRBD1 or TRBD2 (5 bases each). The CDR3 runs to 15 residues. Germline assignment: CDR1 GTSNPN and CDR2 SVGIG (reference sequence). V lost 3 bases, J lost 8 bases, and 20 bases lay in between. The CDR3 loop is CAWSPLREGFDEQFF. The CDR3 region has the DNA TGTGCCTGGAGCCCGCTGCGCGAGGGGTTCGATGAGCAGTTCTTC.

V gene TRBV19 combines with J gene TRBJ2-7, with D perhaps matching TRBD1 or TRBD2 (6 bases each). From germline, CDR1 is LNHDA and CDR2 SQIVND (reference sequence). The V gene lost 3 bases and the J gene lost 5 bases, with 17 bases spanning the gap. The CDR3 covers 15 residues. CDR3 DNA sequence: TGTGCCAGTAGTATCGGATGGGGGGCGAAGAACGAGCAGTACTTC. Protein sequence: CASSIGWGAKNEQYF. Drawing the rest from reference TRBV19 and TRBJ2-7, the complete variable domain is DGGITQSPKYLFRKEGQNVTLSCEQNLNHDAMYWYRQDPGQGLRLIYYSQIVNDFQKGDIAEGYSVSREKKESFPLTVTSAQKNPTAFYLCASSIGWGAKNEQYFGPGTRLTVT.

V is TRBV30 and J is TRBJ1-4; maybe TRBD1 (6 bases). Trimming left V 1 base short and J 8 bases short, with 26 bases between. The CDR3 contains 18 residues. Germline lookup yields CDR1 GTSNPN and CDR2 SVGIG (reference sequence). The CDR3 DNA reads TGTGCCTGGAGTGCCATAACAGGGAGAAGTAAGAGTAGGGAAAAACTGTTTTTT. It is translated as CAWSAITGRSKSREKLFF.

The CDR3 is CASSNPRNGAYEQYF. In nucleotides, the CDR3 is TGCGCCAGCAGCAACCCACGGAATGGAGCGTACGAGCAGTACTTC. The chain links TRBV5-1 to TRBJ2-7; D gene ambiguous. The CDR3 extends over 15 amino acids. Germline V CDR1 and CDR2: SGHRS, YFSETQ. Trimming left V 4 bases short and J 4 bases short, with 18 bases between.

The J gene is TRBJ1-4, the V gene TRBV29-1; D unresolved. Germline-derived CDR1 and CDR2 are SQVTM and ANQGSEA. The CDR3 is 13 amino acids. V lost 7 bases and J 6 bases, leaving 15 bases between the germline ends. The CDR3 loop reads CSARRSRDEKLFF. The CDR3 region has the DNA TGCAGCGCCCGACGTTCTAGGGATGAAAAACTGTTTTTT.

The CDR3 spells CASSSWDSTITEAFF. The CDR3 DNA sequence: TGTGCCAGCTCATCGTGGGACAGCACTATTACTGAAGCTTTCTTT. This rearrangement joins TRBV18 to TRBJ1-1; TRBD1 matches 7 bases. This CDR3 spans 15 amino acids. Germline values: CDR1 KGHSH, CDR2 LQKENI. Trimming took 5 bases from V and 5 from J; bases not matched to a gene: 11.

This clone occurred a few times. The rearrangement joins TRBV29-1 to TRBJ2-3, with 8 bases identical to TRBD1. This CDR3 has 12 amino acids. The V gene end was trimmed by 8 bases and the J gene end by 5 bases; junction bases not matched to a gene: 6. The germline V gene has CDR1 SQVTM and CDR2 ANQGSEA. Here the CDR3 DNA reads TGCAGCTCTGACAGGGGAGGAGATACGCAGTATTTT. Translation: CSSDRGGDTQYF.

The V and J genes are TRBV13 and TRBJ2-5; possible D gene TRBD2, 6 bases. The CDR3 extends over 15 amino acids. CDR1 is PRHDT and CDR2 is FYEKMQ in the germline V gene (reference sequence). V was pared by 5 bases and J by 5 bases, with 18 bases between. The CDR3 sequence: CASSLSRGYGETQYF. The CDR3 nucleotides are TGTGCCAGCAGCCTAAGCCGGGGGTACGGGGAGACCCAGTACTTC.

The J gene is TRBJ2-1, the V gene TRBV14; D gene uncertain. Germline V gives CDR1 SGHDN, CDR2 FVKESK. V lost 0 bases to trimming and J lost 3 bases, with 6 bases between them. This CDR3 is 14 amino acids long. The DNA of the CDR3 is TGTGCCAGCAGCCAAGATGCCCGCTACAATGAGCAGTTCTTC. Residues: CASSQDARYNEQFF.

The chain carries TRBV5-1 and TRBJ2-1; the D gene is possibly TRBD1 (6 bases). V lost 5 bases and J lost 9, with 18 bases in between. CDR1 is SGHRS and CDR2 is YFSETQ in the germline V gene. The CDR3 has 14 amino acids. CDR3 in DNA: TGCGCCAGCAGTCCTGAAGGACAGATCGTTGAGCAGTTCTTC. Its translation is CASSPEGQIVEQFF.

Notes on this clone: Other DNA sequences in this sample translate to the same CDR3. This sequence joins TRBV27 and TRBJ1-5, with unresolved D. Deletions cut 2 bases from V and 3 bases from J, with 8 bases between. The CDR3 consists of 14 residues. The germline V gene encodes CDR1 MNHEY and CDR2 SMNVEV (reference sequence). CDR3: CASSLTGSNQPQHF. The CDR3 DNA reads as TGTGCCAGCAGTTTAACCGGTTCCAATCAGCCCCAGCATTTT.

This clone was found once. Written as DNA, the CDR3 is TGTGCCAGCAGTTACTCTACGGACGGGTCCTACGAGCAGTACTTC. This translates into CASSYSTDGSYEQYF. The genes are TRBV6-5 and TRBJ2-7; the D is unclear. Germline V gives CDR1 MNHEY, CDR2 SVGAGI. This CDR3 has 15 amino acids. Deletions cut 0 bases from V and 1 base from J, with 10 bases between.

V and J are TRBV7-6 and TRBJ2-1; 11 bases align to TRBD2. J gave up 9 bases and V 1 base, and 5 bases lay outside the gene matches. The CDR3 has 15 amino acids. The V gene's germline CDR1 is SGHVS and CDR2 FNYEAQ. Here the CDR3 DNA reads TGTGCCAGCAGCTTAGGGACACTAGCGGGAGTTGAGCAGTTCTTC. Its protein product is CASSLGTLAGVEQFF.

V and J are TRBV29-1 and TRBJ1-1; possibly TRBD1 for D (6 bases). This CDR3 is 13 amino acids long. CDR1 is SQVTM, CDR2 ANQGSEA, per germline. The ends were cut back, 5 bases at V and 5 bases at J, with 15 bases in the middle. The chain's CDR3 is CSVLKSQGTEAFF. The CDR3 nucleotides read TGCAGCGTTCTCAAATCTCAGGGGACTGAAGCTTTCTTT. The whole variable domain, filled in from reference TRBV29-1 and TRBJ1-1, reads SAVISQKPSRDICQRGTSLTIQCQVDSQVTMMFWYRQQPGQSLTLIATANQGSEATYESGFVIDKFPISRPNLTFSTLTVSNMSPEDSSIYLCSVLKSQGTEAFFGQGTRLTVV.

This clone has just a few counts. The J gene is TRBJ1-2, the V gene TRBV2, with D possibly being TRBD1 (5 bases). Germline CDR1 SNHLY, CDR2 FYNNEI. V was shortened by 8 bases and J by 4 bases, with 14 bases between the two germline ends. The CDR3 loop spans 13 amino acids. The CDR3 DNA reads TGTGCCAGCGGAGGCCAGGGATCCTATGGCTACACCTTC. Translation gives CASGGQGSYGYTF.

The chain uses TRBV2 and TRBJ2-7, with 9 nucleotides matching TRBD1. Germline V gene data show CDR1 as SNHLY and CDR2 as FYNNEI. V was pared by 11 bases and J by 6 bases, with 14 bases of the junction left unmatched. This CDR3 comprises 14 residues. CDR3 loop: CAQRIPGQGSEQYF. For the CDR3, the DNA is TGTGCCCAGAGAATCCCGGGACAGGGCTCCGAGCAGTACTTC. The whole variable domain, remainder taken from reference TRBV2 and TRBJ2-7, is EPEVTQTPSHQVTQMGQEVILRCVPISNHLYFYWYRQILGQKVEFLVSFYNNEISEKSEIFDDQFSVERPDGSNFTLKIRSTKLEDSAMYFCAQRIPGQGSEQYFGPGTRLTVT.